These T cell receptor beta chains were read from a single sample in a study of CD8 T cells in ankylosing spondylitis. TCRdb redid the calling of the 5' RACE reads with MiXCR, one entry per CDR3 protein. The table has some 120,000 distinct CDR3 sequences, around 7% seen once; the top ten hold 10% to 15%. Sequenced: blood, either unsorted or a sorted T cell fraction (not recorded which). The source is a male donor with ankylosing spondylitis or in good health (not recorded which). Both conserved end residues are part of each CDR3. The order of the fields is clone size, J gene, D gene, V gene, CDR3 protein, CDR3 DNA. A D gene is named only where the DNA matches it firmly. Only some rows state a clone size, as once, few, many or a class for expanded clones.

abundance: many
j_gene: TRBJ2-1
d_gene: NA
v_gene: TRBV20-1
CDR3aa: CSARRGSISYNEQFF
CDR3nt: TGCAGTGCCAGACGAGGGTCGATCTCCTACAATGAGCAGTTCTTC

abundance: many
j_gene: TRBJ1-1
d_gene: NA
v_gene: TRBV2
CDR3aa: CASSGQPNTEAFF
CDR3nt: TGTGCCAGCAGTGGACAGCCAAACACTGAAGCTTTCTTT

abundance: many
j_gene: TRBJ2-5
d_gene: TRBD2
v_gene: TRBV12-3/TRBV12-4
CDR3aa: CASSPLSLAGVLETQYF
CDR3nt: TGTGCCAGCAGTCCCCTTTCGCTAGCGGGAGTTTTAGAGACCCAGTACTTC

abundance: many
j_gene: TRBJ2-1
d_gene: NA
v_gene: TRBV14
CDR3aa: CASSQAVGQGSYNEQFF
CDR3nt: TGTGCCAGCAGCCAAGCTGTAGGGCAGGGTTCCTACAATGAGCAGTTCTTC

abundance: NA
j_gene: TRBJ2-7
d_gene: TRBD1
v_gene: TRBV18
CDR3aa: CASSPNRDSLGEQYF
CDR3nt: TGTGCCAGCTCACCGAACCGGGACAGTCTAGGCGAGCAGTACTTC

abundance: many
j_gene: TRBJ2-5
d_gene: NA
v_gene: TRBV10-3
CDR3aa: CAISTAEQETQYF
CDR3nt: TGTGCCATCAGTACGGCAGAACAAGAGACCCAGTACTTC

abundance: many
j_gene: TRBJ1-2
d_gene: TRBD1
v_gene: TRBV5-1
CDR3aa: CASSLGALGQGRGYTF
CDR3nt: TGCGCCAGCAGCTTGGGCGCGCTTGGACAGGGCAGGGGCTACACCTTC

abundance: many
j_gene: TRBJ2-1
d_gene: TRBD2
v_gene: TRBV7-2
CDR3aa: CASSLRDYRGDEQFF
CDR3nt: TGTGCCAGCAGCCTAAGGGACTATAGGGGCGATGAGCAGTTCTTC

abundance: many
j_gene: TRBJ1-6
d_gene: NA
v_gene: TRBV5-1
CDR3aa: CASSSRGPGDSPLHF
CDR3nt: TGCGCCAGCAGCTCCCGGGGACCAGGAGATTCACCCCTCCACTTT

abundance: many
j_gene: TRBJ2-1
d_gene: NA
v_gene: TRBV9
CDR3aa: CASSAGQGWNEQFF
CDR3nt: TGTGCCAGCAGCGCCGGGCAGGGGTGGAATGAGCAGTTCTTC

abundance: few
j_gene: TRBJ1-5
d_gene: NA
v_gene: TRBV20-1
CDR3aa: CSARGDNRQPQHF
CDR3nt: TGCAGTGCTAGAGGGGACAACCGACAGCCCCAGCATTTT

abundance: many
j_gene: TRBJ2-7
d_gene: TRBD2
v_gene: TRBV4-2
CDR3aa: CASSQGGGNYEQYF
CDR3nt: TGTGCCAGCAGCCAAGGGGGGGGGAACTACGAGCAGTACTTC

abundance: many
j_gene: TRBJ1-1
d_gene: NA
v_gene: TRBV5-1
CDR3aa: CASRAEGGSPEAFF
CDR3nt: TGCGCCAGCAGGGCGGAGGGGGGGTCGCCTGAAGCTTTCTTT

abundance: NA
j_gene: TRBJ2-2
d_gene: NA
v_gene: TRBV7-3
CDR3aa: CASSSKPNTGELFF
CDR3nt: TGTGCCAGCAGCTCTAAACCGAACACCGGGGAGCTGTTTTTT

abundance: many
j_gene: TRBJ1-4
d_gene: NA
v_gene: TRBV28
CDR3aa: CASGPRGNEKLFF
CDR3nt: TGTGCCAGCGGCCCGAGGGGGAATGAAAAACTGTTTTTT

abundance: NA
j_gene: TRBJ2-3
d_gene: NA
v_gene: TRBV20-1
CDR3aa: CSAKPSTDTQYF
CDR3nt: TGCAGTGCTAAGCCTAGCACAGATACGCAGTATTTT

abundance: many
j_gene: TRBJ1-2
d_gene: NA
v_gene: TRBV2
CDR3aa: CASTPRYGYTF
CDR3nt: TGTGCCAGCACGCCCCGATATGGCTACACCTTC

abundance: many
j_gene: TRBJ2-1
d_gene: NA
v_gene: TRBV20-1
CDR3aa: CSARDGAGQSSYNEQFF
CDR3nt: TGCAGTGCTAGAGATGGGGCGGGCCAAAGCTCCTACAATGAGCAGTTCTTC

abundance: many
j_gene: TRBJ1-1
d_gene: NA
v_gene: TRBV5-1
CDR3aa: CASSLDDYGEAFF
CDR3nt: TGCGCCAGCAGCTTGGATGATTATGGTGAAGCTTTCTTT

abundance: many
j_gene: TRBJ2-5
d_gene: NA
v_gene: TRBV19
CDR3aa: CASIQRGDRQETQYF
CDR3nt: TGTGCCAGTATCCAACGCGGGGACAGACAAGAGACCCAGTACTTC